The T cell receptor (beta chain) described here comes from a study of blood T cell repertoires in COVID-19. In the study overall: There were acute and convalescent COVID-19 samples, and they came from the United States, Italy and Spain. PBMCs, B-cell-depleted T cells, or T cells were the source of the cDNA or gDNA that made up the material.

V gave up 2 bases and J gave up 8 bases; unmatched junction bases: 7. Germline values: CDR1 SGDLS, CDR2 YYNGEE. The CDR3 runs 15 residues. Per the original methods: Quantification of nucleated cells was approximated via reference gene primer amplification. Some clones are missing from TCRdb's copy, which holds only in-frame ones; the method was immunoSEQ multiplex PCR. Clone size and V and J calls were adopted from that table, with D and trimming inferred from the DNA. The sample has approximately 140,000 clones, more than 60% seen once. The chain carries TRBV9 and TRBJ1-6; 7 bases agree with TRBD1. The TCR originated in a man aged 45-60 years with acute or convalescent COVID-19. Sequences were obtained from peripheral blood. CDR3: CASSVQTGRDSPLHF. The DNA for the CDR3 is TGTGCCAGCAGCGTTCAGACAGGGCGGGATTCACCCCTCCACTTT. Drawing the rest from reference TRBV9 and TRBJ1-6, the complete variable domain is DSGVTQTPKHLITATGQRVTLRCSPRSGDLSVYWYQQSLDQGLQFLIQYYNGEERAKGNILERFSAQQFPDLHSELNLSSLELGDSALYFCASSVQTGRDSPLHFGNGTRLTVT.